These 21 T cell receptor beta chains came from one sample sequenced in a study of T cell repertoires in cytomegalovirus infection (dated by TCRdb to the late 2010s). The instrument was an Illumina HiSeq 1500. TCRdb itself trimmed the public reads at Q25 with fastp, ran MiXCR and retained productive beta chains. A single entry per CDR3 protein holds the most common genes and DNA from its merged rows. The sample includes about 920,000 distinct CDR3 sequences, with more than 25% observed a single time. The top ten hold more than 13% of the sample. The treatment or condition label for this specimen denotes: in vitro stimulation with specific CMV peptide epitopes to enrich CMV-specific T cells. The antigens for these receptors are not known. The source material was cultured CD8+ T cells from PBMCs, sampled from culture after CMV antigen stimulation. The receptors stem from a human donor in good health (CMV status not recorded). Some clones in this sample may be carry-over from other donors' samples.

This clonotype has only a few counts. The gene calls are TRBV27 and TRBJ2-2, with 9 bases fitting TRBD1. V was pared by 7 bases and J by 6 bases, with 12 bases of the junction left unmatched. This CDR3 has 16 residues. CDR1 is MNHEY and CDR2 is SMNVEV in the germline V gene (reference sequence). CDR3 nucleotides: TGTGCCAGCACTGACCACGGACAGGGGAGTCCCGGGGAGCTGTTTTTT. This translates into CASTDHGQGSPGELFF.

The J gene is TRBJ2-7, the V gene TRBV29-1; D remains unclear. Germline V gene lookup returns CDR1 SQVTM and CDR2 ANQGSEA. Between the trimmed V and J ends, which lost 1 base and 0 bases, there was a span of 7 bases. This CDR3 contains 13 residues. CDR3 in amino acids: CSVEAGGSYEQYF. CDR3 bases: TGCAGCGTTGAAGCTGGCGGCTCCTACGAGCAGTACTTC.

The sample holds a few counts of this clonotype. The rearrangement links TRBV6-2 or TRBV6-3 to TRBJ1-1; no clear D gene. Germline V lookup: CDR1 MNHEY, CDR2 SVGEGT. V lost 2 bases, J lost 0 bases, and 13 bases lay in between. The CDR3 sequence is 16 residues long. The CDR3 region is CASSYGAVALNTEAFF. CDR3 nucleotide sequence: TGTGCCAGCAGTTACGGTGCAGTTGCACTGAACACTGAAGCTTTCTTT.

The table lists this clonotype with many counts. The J gene is TRBJ1-5, the V gene TRBV28, with TRBD1 matching over 8 bases. This CDR3 contains 14 residues. J gave up 7 bases and V 2 bases, and 4 bases lay outside the gene matches. CDR1 MDHEN and CDR2 SYDVKM come from the germline V gene. The CDR3 nucleotides are TGTGCCAGCAGTTTACCAGGGGGCTTCCAGCCCCAGCATTTT. Protein sequence: CASSLPGGFQPQHF.

The J gene is TRBJ2-2, the V gene TRBV9, with D maybe TRBD2 (6 bases). This CDR3 contains 16 residues. The V and J ends lost 2 bases and 8 bases respectively, with 19 bases between them. CDR1 SGDLS and CDR2 YYNGEE come from the germline V gene. As DNA, the CDR3 is TGTGCCAGCAGCGTGGAGGGGACCCCGGATCGAGGGGAGCTGTTTTTT. Residues: CASSVEGTPDRGELFF.

This clonotype turned up a few times. The gene calls are TRBV10-3 and TRBJ1-2; no definite D call. Per germline, CDR1 ENHRY and CDR2 SYGVKD. Trimming removed 7 bases at V and 2 bases at J, with 8 bases between. The CDR3 loop spans 12 amino acids. CDR3 residues: CAIMEANYGYTF. In DNA form, the CDR3 reads TGTGCCATCATGGAGGCCAACTATGGCTACACCTTC.

Worth noting for this clonotype: A read error is likely, as this CDR3 ends without the conserved phenylalanine or tryptophan. This chain links TRBV7-3 with TRBJ1-2, with 7 positions matching TRBD1. CDR1 SGHTA and CDR2 FQGTGA come from the germline V gene. This CDR3 spans 14 amino acids. Unmatched junction bases numbered 8, after V lost 5 bases and J lost 5 bases. The CDR3 DNA sequence: TGTGCCAGCAGCGCCGGGACAGTTGGATATGGCTACACCATC. This sequence encodes CASSAGTVGYGYTI.

This clonotype was observed at least ten times. V and J are TRBV10-2 and TRBJ2-2; perhaps TRBD2 as D (5 bases). Per the germline V gene, CDR1 is WSHSY and CDR2 is SAAADI. The CDR3 is made up of 14 amino acids. V shed 7 bases and J shed 0 bases, with 9 bases lying between them. The CDR3 loop is CASMAGANTGELFF. DNA for the CDR3: TGCGCCAGCATGGCCGGGGCGAACACCGGGGAGCTGTTTTTT.

This clonotype was detected only once. V is TRBV20-1 and J is TRBJ2-5; TRBD1 aligns across 9 bases. There are 14 residues in the CDR3. The germline V gene encodes CDR1 DFQATT and CDR2 SNEGSKA (reference sequence). Trimming cost V 1 base and J 4 bases; bases outside gene matches: 4. CDR3 DNA sequence: TGCAGTGCTAGAGTCCCGGGACAGGGAGAGACCCAGTACTTC. Its translation is CSARVPGQGETQYF.

Ten or more counts support this clonotype. The rearrangement links TRBV7-4 to TRBJ2-1; tentatively, D is TRBD2 (7 bases). Between the trimmed V and J ends, which lost 5 bases and 2 bases, there was a span of 16 bases. The CDR3 consists of 16 residues. The germline V gene has CDR1 SGHVT and CDR2 SQSDAQ. The CDR3 bases are TGTGCCAGCAGCCCTAACGGCGGGGGCGCCTACAATGAGCAGTTCTTC. Amino acids: CASSPNGGGAYNEQFF.

This clonotype has a single count. V and J are TRBV11-2 and TRBJ2-7, with D tentatively TRBD1 (6 bases). Germline CDR1 SGHAT, CDR2 FQNNGV. The CDR3 has 17 residues. Between the trimmed V and J ends, which lost 0 bases and 0 bases, there was a span of 15 bases. CDR3 residues: CASSLEGAVTSSYEQYV. DNA for the CDR3: TGTGCCAGCAGCTTAGAGGGGGCGGTGACGAGCTCCTACGAGCAGTACGTC.

This chain links TRBV4-3 with TRBJ1-1; D ambiguous. The CDR3 runs to 14 residues. Trimming shortened V by 4 bases and J by 4 bases, and 13 bases separated the two germline ends. The germline V gene has CDR1 LGHNA and CDR2 YSLEER. This chain's CDR3 is CASSLYDTSTEAFF. As DNA, the CDR3 is TGCGCCAGCAGCCTCTACGACACTTCCACTGAAGCTTTCTTT.

This clonotype was seen a handful of times. The gene calls are TRBV10-3 and TRBJ1-3, with unresolved D. The V and J ends lost 8 bases and 0 bases respectively, with 17 bases between them. This CDR3 comprises 16 residues. Germline lookup yields CDR1 ENHRY and CDR2 SYGVKD. DNA for the CDR3: TGTGCCATCTTAACTCGGACGGAATCCTCTGGAAACACCATATATTTT. Its translation: CAILTRTESSGNTIYF.

The gene calls are TRBV27 and TRBJ2-3, with 7 bases matching TRBD2. CDR1 and CDR2 (germline): MNHEY, SMNVEV (reference sequence). This CDR3 region has 15 residues. The ends lost 1 base at V and 6 bases at J; junction bases unmatched: 7. CDR3 DNA: TGTGCCAGCAGTTTATGGGAGGGGCTGCGGGATACGCAGTATTTT. This codes for CASSLWEGLRDTQYF.

This clonotype came up a few times. The chain uses TRBV4-1 and TRBJ2-2; a weak D match, TRBD2 (7 bases). V gave up 4 bases and J gave up 6 bases, with 12 bases separating them. This CDR3 has 14 residues. Looked up from germline, CDR1 is MGHRA and CDR2 is YSYEKL. CDR3 protein: CASSRGGGAGELFF. CDR3 in DNA: TGCGCCAGCAGCCGAGGAGGGGGGGCCGGGGAGCTGTTTTTT.

This clonotype was found a few times. The gene calls are TRBV11-2 and TRBJ1-1, with D unclear. Germline V gives CDR1 SGHAT, CDR2 FQNNGV. The CDR3 totals 16 residues. Trimming took off 3 bases at V and 0 bases at J, with 14 bases between the two ends. The CDR3 DNA sequence: TGTGCCAGCAGCTTTGCGGGGTGGGGAATGAACACTGAAGCTTTCTTT. Translated, it gives CASSFAGWGMNTEAFF.

In this sample, this clonotype turned up a few times. The chain is built from TRBV28 and TRBJ2-7, with D hard to call. Germline V gene data show CDR1 as MDHEN and CDR2 as SYDVKM. Trimming left V 6 bases short and J 2 bases short, with 14 bases between. The CDR3 covers 14 residues. The CDR3 region has the DNA TGTGCCAGCAGCACCGGAACAGTGACCTACGAGCAGTACGTC. Translated, it gives CASSTGTVTYEQYV.

The CDR3 coding sequence is TGTGCCAGCAGCTCACGACAGAACATGAACACTGAAGCTTTCTTT. It translates to CASSSRQNMNTEAFF. The genes are TRBV7-6 and TRBJ1-1, with D possibly matching TRBD1 (5 bases). Trimming left V 4 bases short and J 0 bases short, with 12 bases between. CDR1 is SGHVS and CDR2 is FNYEAQ in the germline V gene. CDR3 length: 15 amino acids.

CDR3 DNA: TGTGCCAGCAGCCAGGGATCCGACTATCCCGCCATTGGTACGCAGTATTTT. It codes for CASSQGSDYPAIGTQYF. V and J are TRBV14 and TRBJ2-3, with a tentative D call TRBD2 (5 bases). The ends were cut back, 3 bases at V and 8 bases at J, with 24 bases in the middle. This CDR3 is built from 17 residues. CDR1 and CDR2 (germline): SGHDN, FVKESK. Full variable domain (missing parts from reference TRBV14 and TRBJ2-3): EAGVTQFPSHSVIEKGQTVTLRCDPISGHDNLYWYRRVMGKEIKFLLHFVKESKQDESGMPNNRFLAERTGGTYSTLKVQPAELEDSGVYFCASSQGSDYPAIGTQYFGPGTRLTVL.

The genes are TRBV10-3 and TRBJ1-1; 11 bases map to TRBD1. The CDR3 spans 15 residues. Germline V gene lookup returns CDR1 ENHRY and CDR2 SYGVKD. Unmatched junction bases numbered 6, after V lost 8 bases and J lost 1 base. This CDR3 reads CAIGDRGSPNTEAFF. CDR3 in DNA: TGTGCCATCGGGGACAGGGGGTCTCCGAACACTGAAGCTTTCTTT.

This chain joins TRBV7-6 and TRBJ2-2, with D tentatively TRBD1 or TRBD2 (7 bases each). The V gene lost 3 bases and the J gene lost 3 bases, with 14 bases spanning the gap. The V gene's germline CDR1 is SGHVS and CDR2 FNYEAQ. The CDR3 covers 16 residues. In DNA form, the CDR3 reads TGTGCCAGCAGCTTTCCAGGGGGGGTCTACACCGGGGAGCTGTTTTTT. This sequence encodes CASSFPGGVYTGELFF. Complete variable domain (other parts from reference TRBV7-6 and TRBJ2-2): GAGVSQSPRYKVTKRGQDVALRCDPISGHVSLYWYRQALGQGPEFLTYFNYEAQQDKSGLPNDRFSAERPEGSISTLTIQRTEQRDSAMYRCASSFPGGVYTGELFFGEGSRLTVL.